This T cell receptor (beta chain) comes out of a study of blood T cell repertoires in COVID-19. Study details: There were acute and convalescent COVID-19 samples, and they came from the United States, Italy and Spain. Nucleic acid was either cDNA or gDNA, and it came from T cells, B-cell-depleted T cells, or PBMCs.

Original processing notes: Nucleated cell counts were estimated from reference gene primer amplification. Assay used: immunoSEQ multiplex PCR; TCRdb lists only in-frame clones, some missing. The V and J calls and the clone size are those of that table, but D and trimming were determined from the DNA. The data hold 200,000 to 250,000 clones, with 86% observed a single time. The length of the CDR3 is 15 residues. Germline V lookup: CDR1 MNHEY, CDR2 SVGAGI. The V end was cut by 6 bases, the J end by 7 bases, with 21 bases between. The clonotype comes from a man aged 55 to 69 with acute or convalescent COVID-19. The rearrangement links TRBV6-5 to TRBJ1-2; D possibly corresponds to TRBD1 (6 bases). The sequenced sample consisted of peripheral blood. In DNA, the CDR3 is TGTGCCAGCAGCAATAAGAAACAACAGGGATTTGGCTACACCTTC. Translated, it gives CASSNKKQQGFGYTF.